Shown below are 2 T cell receptor beta chains from a single sample sequenced in a study of tumor and adjacent non-tumor tissue in lung cancer. The library came from three nested PCR rounds adapted from ARM-PCR protocols. TCRdb fed the multiplex PCR reads into MiXCR, producing one record per CDR3 protein. The data show tens of thousands of distinct CDR3 sequences, with roughly 80% seen just once and over 9.5% held by the top ten. The template was RNA from unsorted bulk tissue. Source material: lung tumor tissue. These receptor sequences come from a woman in her fifties or sixties with non-small cell lung cancer.

This clonotype was picked up a small number of times. A read error may account for a junction end that differs from germline. V and J are TRBV29-1 and TRBJ2-1; D might be TRBD2 (6 bases). The CDR3 contains 14 residues. From germline, CDR1 is SQVTM and CDR2 ANQGSEA. CDR3 coding DNA: TGCGGCGTTGAGGTAGCTGGAGGGTCGAATGAGCAGTTCTTC. Protein product: CGVEVAGGSNEQFF.

This clonotype was counted a few times. At one end the junction does not follow the germline gene, possibly because of a read error. The chain employs TRBV11-2 and TRBJ2-1; no definite D call. The CDR3 length is 14 residues. Germline lookup yields CDR1 SGHAT and CDR2 FQNNGV. The CDR3 DNA sequence: TGTGCCAGCAGCTTTGATAGTGCCGACAATGAGCAATTCTTC. This encodes CASSFDSADNEQFF.